The clone carrying this TCR beta chain showed up just a few times. The antigen remains undetermined. The CDR3 spans 12 residues. Trimming stripped 6 bases from V and 4 bases from J, with 9 bases between. The data originate from a study of T cell repertoires in cytomegalovirus infection. TCRdb passed the reads through MiXCR, listing each CDR3 protein once. The profile shows roughly 990,000 distinct CDR3 sequences, roughly 30% of them singletons. This material consisted of cultured CD8+ T cells from PBMCs, taken from culture after CMV antigen stimulation. This sequence originates from a human donor in good health (CMV status not recorded). Some clones in this sample may be carry-over from other donors' samples. The V call is TRBV12-3 or TRBV12-4, the J call TRBJ1-1, with unresolved D. The chain's CDR3 is CASSYYSTEAFF. The CDR3 DNA reads TGTGCCAGCAGCTATTATAGCACTGAAGCTTTCTTT.